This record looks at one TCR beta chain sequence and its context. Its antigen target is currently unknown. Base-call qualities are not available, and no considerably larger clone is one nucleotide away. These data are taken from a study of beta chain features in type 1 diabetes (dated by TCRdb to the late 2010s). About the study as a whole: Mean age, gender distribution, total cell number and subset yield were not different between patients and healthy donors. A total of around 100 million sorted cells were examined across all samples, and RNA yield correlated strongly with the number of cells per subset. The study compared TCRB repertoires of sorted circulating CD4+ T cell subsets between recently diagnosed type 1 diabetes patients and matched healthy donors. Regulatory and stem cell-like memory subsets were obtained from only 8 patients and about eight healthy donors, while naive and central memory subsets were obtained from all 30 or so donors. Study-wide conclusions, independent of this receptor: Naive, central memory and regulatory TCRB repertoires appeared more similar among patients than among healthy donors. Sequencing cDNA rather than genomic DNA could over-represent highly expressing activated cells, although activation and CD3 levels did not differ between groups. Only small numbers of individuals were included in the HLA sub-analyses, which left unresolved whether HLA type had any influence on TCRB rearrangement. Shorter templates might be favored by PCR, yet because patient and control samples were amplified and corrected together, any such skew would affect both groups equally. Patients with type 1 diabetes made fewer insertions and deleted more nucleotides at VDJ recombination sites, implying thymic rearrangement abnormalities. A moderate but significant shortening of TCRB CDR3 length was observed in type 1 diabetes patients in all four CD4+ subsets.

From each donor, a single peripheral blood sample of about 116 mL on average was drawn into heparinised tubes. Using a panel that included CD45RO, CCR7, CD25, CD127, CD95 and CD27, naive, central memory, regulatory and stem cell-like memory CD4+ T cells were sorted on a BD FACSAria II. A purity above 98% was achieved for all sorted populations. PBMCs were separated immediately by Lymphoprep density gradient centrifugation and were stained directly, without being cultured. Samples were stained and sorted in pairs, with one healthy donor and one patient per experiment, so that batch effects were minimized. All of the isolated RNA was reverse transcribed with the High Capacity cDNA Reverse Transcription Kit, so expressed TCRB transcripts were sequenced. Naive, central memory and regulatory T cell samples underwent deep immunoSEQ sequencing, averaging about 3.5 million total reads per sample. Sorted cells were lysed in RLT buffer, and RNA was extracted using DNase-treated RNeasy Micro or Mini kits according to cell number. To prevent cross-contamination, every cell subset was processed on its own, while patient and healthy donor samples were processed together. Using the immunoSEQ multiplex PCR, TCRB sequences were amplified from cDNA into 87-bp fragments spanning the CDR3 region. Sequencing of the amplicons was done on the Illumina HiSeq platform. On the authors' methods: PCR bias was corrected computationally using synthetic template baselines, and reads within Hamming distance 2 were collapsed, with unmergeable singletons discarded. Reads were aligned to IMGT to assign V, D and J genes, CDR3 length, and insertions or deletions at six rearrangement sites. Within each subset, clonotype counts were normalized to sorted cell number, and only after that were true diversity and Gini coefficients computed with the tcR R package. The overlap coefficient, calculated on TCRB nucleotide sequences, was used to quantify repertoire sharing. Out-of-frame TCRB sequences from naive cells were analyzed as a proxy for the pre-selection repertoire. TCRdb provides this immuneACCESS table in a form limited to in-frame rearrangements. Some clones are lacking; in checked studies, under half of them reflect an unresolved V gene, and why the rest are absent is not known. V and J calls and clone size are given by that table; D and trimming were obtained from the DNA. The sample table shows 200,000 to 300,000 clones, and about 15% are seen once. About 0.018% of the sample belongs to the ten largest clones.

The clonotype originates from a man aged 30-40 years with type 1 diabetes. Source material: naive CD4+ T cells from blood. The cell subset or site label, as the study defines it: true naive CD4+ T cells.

The DNA is as follows: TGTGCCTGGAGTGTAGGGGACAGGGGACCTCAAGAGACCCAGTACTTC. This is translated as CAWSVGDRGPQETQYF. The rearrangement combines TRBV30 with TRBJ2-5; TRBD1 aligns with 10 central bases. The CDR3, from cysteine to phenylalanine, totals 16 residues. Kept here is only the CDR3 DNA, which spans 48 bases and is read in frame from base 1. Trimming accounts for 0 bases at V and 2 bases at J, while the number of junction bases matched to no gene is 6. CDR1 and CDR2 are drawn from the germline V gene (reference sequence): GTSNPN, SVGIG.